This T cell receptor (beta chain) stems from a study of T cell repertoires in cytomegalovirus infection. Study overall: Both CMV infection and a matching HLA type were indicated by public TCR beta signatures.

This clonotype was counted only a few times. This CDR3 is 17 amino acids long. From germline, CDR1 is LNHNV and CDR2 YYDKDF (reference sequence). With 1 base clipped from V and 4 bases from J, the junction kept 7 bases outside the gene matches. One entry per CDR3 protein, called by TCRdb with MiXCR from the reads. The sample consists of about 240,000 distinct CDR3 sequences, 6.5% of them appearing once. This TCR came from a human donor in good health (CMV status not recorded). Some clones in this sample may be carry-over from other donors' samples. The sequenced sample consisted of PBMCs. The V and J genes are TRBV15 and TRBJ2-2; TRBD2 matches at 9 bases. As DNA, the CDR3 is TGTGCCACCAGCAGAGGGACTAGCGCCACGGTCACCGGGGAGCTGTTTTTT. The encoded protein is CATSRGTSATVTGELFF.